The source of this T cell receptor (beta chain) is a study of blood T cell repertoires in COVID-19. Overall study context: The study drew acute and convalescent COVID-19 samples from the United States, Italy and Spain. The cDNA or gDNA used as material had been derived from T cells, B-cell-depleted T cells, or PBMCs.

Original processing notes: Reference gene primers were amplified, and this amplification served to estimate nucleated cell counts. The protocol was immunoSEQ multiplex PCR, while the TCRdb copy is restricted to in-frame clones and leaves out a portion. V and J calls and clone size come straight from that table; D and trimming were deduced from the DNA. The sample lists about 270,000 clones, 86% seen once, with approximately 12% in the top ten. The CDR3 length is 13 residues. Trimming cost V 3 bases and J 1 base, with 6 bases left between them. Germline CDR1 is MNHEY and CDR2 is SMNVEV (reference sequence). During active infection, Seattle patients enrolled and were then monitored through disease. In regard to this clone: The same CDR3 can be traced to other DNA sequences in this sample.

The receptor was derived from a woman aged 30 to 39 with COVID-19, enrolled during active disease. Sequences were obtained from peripheral blood. This chain uses TRBV27 with TRBJ1-2; D remains unclear. CDR3: CASSFSGNYGYTF. In DNA, the CDR3 is TGTGCCAGCAGTTTTTCGGGTAACTATGGCTACACCTTC.